This record covers a single T cell receptor (beta chain). Antigen unknown. The table came from immunoSEQ multiplex PCR; TCRdb's copy has only in-frame clones and leaves some out. The sample lists some 2.4 million clones, over 85% occurring once. Germline V gene lookup returns CDR1 SGHNT and CDR2 YYREEE (reference sequence). The CDR3 length is 16 residues. The V and J ends lost 6 bases and 0 bases respectively, with 13 bases between them. The data were obtained in a study of shared clonotypes between healthy human individuals. Study-wide results and caveats: On the whole, naive subsets had larger estimated richness than memory subsets had.

Healthy HIV-negative adults without recent acute infections or vaccinations served as donors. CD4+ cell separation produced CD45RA+ naive and CD45RA-negative memory subsets. Material for sequencing was naive CD4+ T cells from PBMCs. Subset described: CD45RA+ positively selected. This receptor was taken from a man younger than 35 in good health. Some clones in this sample may be carry-over from other donors' samples. This chain joins TRBV5-4 and TRBJ2-6, with D possibly being TRBD1 (6 bases). The CDR3 DNA sequence: TGTGCCAGCACGGCAGGGGTAACCTCTGGGGCCAACGTCCTGACTTTC. It is translated as CASTAGVTSGANVLTF.